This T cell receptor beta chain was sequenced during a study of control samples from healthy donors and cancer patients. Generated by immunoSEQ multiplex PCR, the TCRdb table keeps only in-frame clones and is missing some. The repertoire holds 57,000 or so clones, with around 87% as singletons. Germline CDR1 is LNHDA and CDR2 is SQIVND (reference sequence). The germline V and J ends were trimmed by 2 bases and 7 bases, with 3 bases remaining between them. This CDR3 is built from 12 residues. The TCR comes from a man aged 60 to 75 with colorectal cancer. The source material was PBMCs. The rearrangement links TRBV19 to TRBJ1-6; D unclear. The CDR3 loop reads CASSIRNSPLHF. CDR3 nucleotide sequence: TGTGCCAGTAGTATACGGAATTCACCCCTCCACTTT.